One and the same sample provided the 28 T cell receptor beta chains below, sequenced in a study of follicular helper T cells after annual influenza vaccination. Only in-frame clones appear in the TCRdb table, and some are missing; sequencing was by immunoSEQ multiplex PCR. The sample shows 27,000 or so clones, 80% to 90% of them seen only once. Regarding time point: 2014-2015 season, pre-vaccination. The sample in question was CXCR5+ CD38- circulating T follicular helper cells from blood, obtained on the day of influenza vaccination. As to subset: circulating Tfh, non-naive CD4+CXCR5+PD-1+ (ICOS+CD38+ or ICOS-CD38-). The origin of the receptors is an adult who received the influenza vaccine.

This clone was detected once. This chain connects TRBV6-1 to TRBJ1-5; D is uncertain. CDR1 and CDR2 from the germline V gene are MNHNS and SASEGT. Trimming left V 8 bases short and J 6 bases short, with 14 bases between. The CDR3 is 13 amino acids. CDR3 nucleotides: TGTGCCAGCCGGGCAGGACTTAGTCAGCCCCAGCATTTT. It codes for CASRAGLSQPQHF.

This clone was picked up one time. The genes are TRBV10-2 and TRBJ2-3; D uncertain. V was trimmed by 3 bases and J by 5 bases, leaving 3 bases between them. CDR3 length: 11 residues. Germline assignment: CDR1 WSHSY and CDR2 SAAADI. CDR3 protein: CASSEQDTQYF. The DNA of the CDR3 is TGCGCCAGCAGTGAACAAGATACGCAGTATTTT.

This sequence joins TRBV7-2 and TRBJ2-5; possibly TRBD2 for D (6 bases). The V and J ends lost 5 bases and 9 bases respectively, with 19 bases between them. The CDR3 extends over 14 amino acids. Germline V gene data show CDR1 as SGHTA and CDR2 as FQGNSA. CDR3 coding DNA: TGTGCCAGCAGCCCCGAGGCGGGATTAGGGGCCCAGTACTTC. Protein product: CASSPEAGLGAQYF.

The chain carries TRBV5-1 and TRBJ2-3, with unresolved D. The germline gives CDR1 SGHRS, CDR2 YFSETQ. The CDR3 loop spans 15 amino acids. The V end lost 0 bases, the J end lost 2 bases, and 10 bases lay between the germline ends. The CDR3 here is CASSLVPGNTDTQYF. The CDR3, as DNA: TGCGCCAGCAGCTTGGTACCAGGAAACACAGATACGCAGTATTTT. Complete variable domain (other parts from reference TRBV5-1 and TRBJ2-3): KAGVTQTPRYLIKTRGQQVTLSCSPISGHRSVSWYQQTPGQGLQFLFEYFSETQRNKGNFPGRFSGRQFSNSRSEMNVSTLELGDSALYLCASSLVPGNTDTQYFGPGTRLTVL.

Comment on this clone: An end of the junction does not agree with germline; a read error may underlie this. V and J are TRBV5-1 and TRBJ1-1; weak D call: TRBD1 (5 bases). This CDR3 is 14 amino acids long. The germline V gene encodes CDR1 SGHRS and CDR2 YFSETQ. CDR3 DNA: TGCGCCAGTAGATTACAGGTTTCCAACAATGAAGCTTTCTTT. Translating it yields CASRLQVSNNEAFF.

The chain combines TRBV18 with TRBJ1-1, with D maybe TRBD1 (5 bases). In germline, CDR1 is KGHSH, CDR2 LQKENI. The V gene lost 4 bases and the J gene lost 11 bases, with 11 bases spanning the gap. This CDR3 has 11 amino acids. The CDR3 sequence is CASSRGEDAFF. CDR3 nucleotides: TGTGCCAGCTCACGGGGGGAGGATGCTTTCTTT.

CDR3 bases: TGTGCCAGCAGCCCCCTCCCGGGACAGGGGAGGGGGCGGCACGAGCAGTACTTC. Amino acid sequence: CASSPLPGQGRGRHEQYF. The chain joins TRBV5-6 to TRBJ2-7, with TRBD1 identical over 10 bases. Germline loops: CDR1 SGHDT, CDR2 YYEEEE. The CDR3 covers 18 residues. V was clipped by 4 bases and J by 5 bases; unmatched bases: 18.

This clone has a single count. The chain is built from TRBV11-2 and TRBJ2-1; a possible D gene is TRBD2 (5 bases). The germline V and J ends were trimmed by 1 base and 4 bases, with 11 bases remaining between them. CDR1 and CDR2 (germline): SGHAT, FQNNGV. CDR3 size: 15 residues. Here the CDR3 DNA reads TGTGCCAGCAGCTTAGGTGGGAGCCTTTACAATGAGCAGTTCTTC. Translated, it gives CASSLGGSLYNEQFF.

Note on this clone: One end of the junction fails to match germline, which may point to a read error. DNA of the CDR3: TGTGCCAGCAGCAATTGGGGCTACAAGCAGTACTTC. It translates to CASSNWGYKQYF. The V gene is TRBV28, the J gene TRBJ2-7; tentatively, D is TRBD1 (5 bases). The CDR3 has 12 residues. Germline assignment: CDR1 MDHEN and CDR2 SYDVKM.

Notes on this clone: One end of the junction fails to match germline, which may point to a read error. This same CDR3 is encoded by further DNA sequences in the sample. The chain carries TRBV10-3 and TRBJ1-5, with D unclear. Germline V lookup: CDR1 ENHRY, CDR2 SYGVKD. CDR3 length: 13 residues. CDR3 protein: CAISGGNFQPQHF. CDR3 bases: TGTGCCATCAGTGGAGGGAATTTTCAGCCCCAGCACTTT.

The J gene is TRBJ2-1, the V gene TRBV5-4; no clear D gene. This CDR3 comprises 13 residues. V lost 2 bases to trimming and J lost 6 bases, with 9 bases between them. Germline V gene lookup returns CDR1 SGHNT and CDR2 YYREEE (reference sequence). The CDR3 bases are TGTGCCAGCAGCTTTGTGGCAAGCAATGAGCAGTTCTTC. This gives the protein CASSFVASNEQFF. The whole variable domain, filled in from reference TRBV5-4 and TRBJ2-1, reads ETGVTQSPTHLIKTRGQQVTLRCSSQSGHNTVSWYQQALGQGPQFIFQYYREEENGRGNFPPRFSGLQFPNYSSELNVNALELDDSALYLCASSFVASNEQFFGPGTRLTVL.

CDR3: CAWRGGGTGELFF. The DNA of the CDR3 is TGTGCCTGGCGGGGGGGAGGGACCGGGGAGCTGTTTTTT. The rearrangement joins TRBV30 to TRBJ2-2, with 8 bases matching TRBD2. The CDR3 spans 13 residues. Per the germline V gene, CDR1 is GTSNPN and CDR2 is SVGIG (reference sequence). V was pared by 5 bases and J by 5 bases, with 4 bases of the junction left unmatched.

This clone occurred a few times. V is TRBV29-1 and J is TRBJ2-2; 9 nucleotides match TRBD2. J gave up 8 bases and V 4 bases, and 17 bases lay outside the gene matches. This CDR3 has 17 residues. Germline loops: CDR1 SQVTM, CDR2 ANQGSEA. As DNA, the CDR3 is TGCAGCGTTGGGTTTAGCGGGAGTGTTCTTCTTAGTGGGGAGCTGTTTTTT. Protein: CSVGFSGSVLLSGELFF.

Only one count was recorded for this clone. The chain carries TRBV7-2 and TRBJ1-4; tentative D call: TRBD1 (6 bases). The CDR3 totals 16 residues. Trimming stripped 1 base from V and 8 bases from J, with 17 bases between. Germline values: CDR1 SGHTA, CDR2 FQGNSA. The CDR3 DNA follows: TGTGCCAGCAGCTTAGGTGGCAGGACAGCGAACGAAAAACTGTTTTTT. It yields the protein CASSLGGRTANEKLFF.

The rearrangement links TRBV7-6 to TRBJ2-3; D possibly corresponds to TRBD1 (5 bases). Germline V gene lookup returns CDR1 SGHVS and CDR2 FNYEAQ. The V gene lost 5 bases and the J gene lost 2 bases, with 14 bases spanning the gap. CDR3 size: 15 residues. Here the CDR3 reads CASSEQDTATDTQYF. The DNA for the CDR3 is TGTGCCAGCAGCGAACAGGACACAGCCACAGATACGCAGTATTTT.

The chain employs TRBV18 and TRBJ2-2; 8 bases map to TRBD2. V shed 1 base, J shed 4 bases, and the junction held 2 bases outside the gene matches. The CDR3 is made up of 15 amino acids. Per germline, CDR1 KGHSH and CDR2 LQKENI. The CDR3, as DNA: TGTGCCAGCTCACCACGCGGGGGGTTCACCGGGGAGCTGTTTTTT. Residues: CASSPRGGFTGELFF.

The chain couples TRBV6-5 to TRBJ2-5; maybe TRBD2 (6 bases). CDR1 is MNHEY, CDR2 SVGAGI, per germline. V was pared by 4 bases and J by 3 bases, with 15 bases between. The CDR3 sequence is 15 residues long. The CDR3 is CASSSMGLEEETQYF. CDR3 DNA sequence: TGTGCCAGCAGTTCAATGGGACTGGAAGAAGAGACCCAGTACTTC.

The sample holds one count of this clone. The chain joins TRBV5-1 to TRBJ2-1; 11 nucleotides line up with TRBD2. CDR1 is SGHRS, CDR2 YFSETQ, per germline. J lost 0 bases, V lost 2 bases, and 7 bases had no gene match. This CDR3 is built from 18 residues. CDR3 in amino acids: CASSFLLAGGSSYNEQFF. CDR3 in DNA: TGCGCCAGCAGCTTTTTGCTAGCGGGAGGAAGCTCCTACAATGAGCAGTTCTTC. Supplemented by reference TRBV5-1 and TRBJ2-1, the full variable domain reads KAGVTQTPRYLIKTRGQQVTLSCSPISGHRSVSWYQQTPGQGLQFLFEYFSETQRNKGNFPGRFSGRQFSNSRSEMNVSTLELGDSALYLCASSFLLAGGSSYNEQFFGPGTRLTVL.

This rearrangement joins TRBV2 to TRBJ2-7; TRBD1 matches 9 bases. The J segment lost 5 bases and the V segment lost 6 bases, leaving 8 bases of the junction unmatched. Germline CDR1 and CDR2: SNHLY and FYNNEI. This CDR3 is 14 amino acids long. CDR3 nucleotide sequence: TGTGCCAGCAGCGTCCCCGGGACAGGGCACGAGCAGTACTTC. Residues: CASSVPGTGHEQYF. Filled out from reference TRBV2 and TRBJ2-7, the complete variable domain reads EPEVTQTPSHQVTQMGQEVILRCVPISNHLYFYWYRQILGQKVEFLVSFYNNEISEKSEIFDDQFSVERPDGSNFTLKIRSTKLEDSAMYFCASSVPGTGHEQYFGPGTRLTVT.

V is TRBV6-1 and J is TRBJ2-3; 7 nucleotides align to TRBD1. Unmatched junction bases numbered 8, after V lost 6 bases and J lost 8 bases. Per germline, CDR1 MNHNS and CDR2 SASEGT. The CDR3 extends over 13 amino acids. Written as DNA, the CDR3 is TGTGCCAGCAGGGGACAGATTGGGGGTACGCAGTATTTT. This gives the protein CASRGQIGGTQYF.

The J gene is TRBJ2-7, the V gene TRBV7-9; 8 bases line up with TRBD2. Per germline, CDR1 SEHNR and CDR2 FQNEAQ (reference sequence). V was clipped by 2 bases and J by 6 bases; unmatched bases: 6. This CDR3 is 14 amino acids long. CDR3 sequence (DNA): TGTGCCAGCAGCTTACGAGCGGGAGTTTCCGAGCAGTACTTC. It is translated as CASSLRAGVSEQYF.

The V and J genes are TRBV11-2 and TRBJ2-1; TRBD2 might be the D (5 bases). The germline V gene has CDR1 SGHAT and CDR2 FQNNGV. The CDR3 totals 15 residues. V was shortened by 5 bases and J by 8 bases, with 19 bases between the two germline ends. CDR3 loop: CASSRQLGPLDEQFF. The CDR3 DNA follows: TGTGCCAGCAGCCGTCAACTAGGGCCCTTGGATGAGCAGTTCTTC.

Within the sample, this clone is large (0.1 to 1%). Other nucleotide sequences from this sample produce the same CDR3. The chain has TRBV7-9 and TRBJ2-5; 8 nucleotides agree with TRBD2. Per the germline V gene, CDR1 is SEHNR and CDR2 is FQNEAQ (reference sequence). This CDR3 is 14 amino acids long. V dropped 4 bases and J dropped 4; count of bases not matched to a gene: 5. The CDR3 region has the DNA TGTGCCAGCAGCTCGACTAGCGAGGGAGAGACCCAGTACTTC. Its translation: CASSSTSEGETQYF.

The V gene is TRBV6-1, the J gene TRBJ1-2, with 8 bases that match TRBD1. The germline V gene encodes CDR1 MNHNS and CDR2 SASEGT. This CDR3 has 13 amino acids. Unmatched junction bases numbered 7, after V lost 6 bases and J lost 7 bases. CDR3 region: CASRGTGAAGYTF. DNA of the CDR3: TGTGCCAGCAGAGGGACAGGCGCAGCTGGCTACACCTTC.

The chain employs TRBV6-1 and TRBJ2-7; 7 nucleotides match TRBD1. From germline, CDR1 is MNHNS and CDR2 SASEGT. CDR3 size: 13 residues. The ends lost 8 bases at V and 3 bases at J; junction bases unmatched: 7. This CDR3 is CASHRGVDYEQYF. The DNA of the CDR3 is TGTGCCAGCCACAGGGGAGTGGACTACGAGCAGTACTTC.

The chain couples TRBV11-3 to TRBJ2-3; TRBD2 aligns across 8 bases. Germline CDR1 SGHNT, CDR2 YENEEA. The J segment lost 2 bases and the V segment lost 1 base, leaving 2 bases of the junction unmatched. CDR3 length equals 15 residues. The CDR3 nucleotides read TGTGCCAGCAGCTTAGGAGCGGGGGTCACAGATACGCAGTATTTT. Amino acids: CASSLGAGVTDTQYF.

This chain connects TRBV5-1 to TRBJ1-1; 7 bases map to TRBD1. CDR1 SGHRS and CDR2 YFSETQ come from the germline V gene. The J segment lost 7 bases and the V segment lost 0 bases, leaving 3 bases of the junction unmatched. CDR3 size: 13 residues. The CDR3 nucleotides are TGCGCCAGCAGCTTGGGGACAGGAGGTGAAGCTTTCTTT. Its protein is CASSLGTGGEAFF. The complete variable domain, with remaining parts taken from reference TRBV5-1 and TRBJ1-1, reads KAGVTQTPRYLIKTRGQQVTLSCSPISGHRSVSWYQQTPGQGLQFLFEYFSETQRNKGNFPGRFSGRQFSNSRSEMNVSTLELGDSALYLCASSLGTGGEAFFGQGTRLTVV.

This sequence joins TRBV27 and TRBJ2-7, with a tentative D call TRBD1 (6 bases). CDR1 MNHEY and CDR2 SMNVEV come from the germline V gene (reference sequence). With 5 bases removed from V and 2 bases from J, the gap between germline ends came to 19 bases. The CDR3 has 16 amino acids. CDR3 protein: CASSPHGQGPAYEQYF. The CDR3 nucleotides read TGTGCCAGCAGTCCCCATGGGCAGGGGCCGGCCTACGAGCAGTACTTC.